The 11 T cell receptor beta chains below come from one sample, sequenced in a study of blood T cells in healthy people across ages (dated by TCRdb to about 2015). Libraries were prepared through 5' RACE. These reads were obtained on an Illumina HiSeq 2500. A second PCR of about 7 to 12 cycles was run with a J-beta primer mix and a sample-barcoded 5' primer. Clones were called with MiXCR by TCRdb after fastp trimmed the public reads at Q25, and only in-frame beta chains were retained. Rows are combined by CDR3 protein, so each entry shows the most common genes and DNA. The sample has approximately 1.5 million distinct CDR3 sequences on record, about 42% of them singletons. The ten largest clones capture roughly 3.7% of the sample. The sequenced material came from blood. The receptors come from a woman under 30 in good health.

This clonotype appeared a few times. The chain carries TRBV27 and TRBJ2-7; TRBD2 matches 7 bases. This CDR3 spans 20 amino acids. Germline V gene sequence: CDR1 MNHEY, CDR2 SMNVEV (reference sequence). Trimming cost V 1 base and J 0 bases; bases outside gene matches: 18. CDR3 sequence: CASSLLPGLAVPGPSYEQYF. In DNA form, the CDR3 reads TGTGCCAGCAGTTTATTGCCAGGGCTAGCGGTCCCGGGCCCCTCCTACGAGCAGTACTTC.

This sequence joins TRBV7-8 and TRBJ1-1; 8 bases agree with TRBD1. This CDR3 spans 17 amino acids. CDR1 is SGHVS and CDR2 is FQNEAQ in the germline V gene. V shed 3 bases and J 3 bases; nucleotides not matched to a gene: 12. CDR3 residues: CASSFPGRGRLDTEAFF. CDR3 DNA: TGTGCCAGCAGCTTCCCGGGCAGGGGGCGCTTGGACACTGAAGCTTTCTTT.

CDR3 nucleotides: TGTGCCAGCAGTCCCTGGGCTGGGGCCAACGTCCTGACTTTC. Its translation is CASSPWAGANVLTF. The chain links TRBV14 to TRBJ2-6; no clear D. CDR1 SGHDN and CDR2 FVKESK come from the germline V gene. V was clipped by 6 bases and J by 2 bases, with 8 bases between them. The CDR3 is 14 residues long.

A few counts support this clonotype. The chain has TRBV3-1 and TRBJ1-1; possibly TRBD1 for D (5 bases). The CDR3 extends over 13 amino acids. Trimming took 4 bases from V and 7 from J, leaving 13 bases between them. Germline loops: CDR1 LGHDT, CDR2 YNNKEL (reference sequence). The CDR3 DNA reads TGTGCCAGCAGCCGCGGACGGGGGGGTGAAGCTTTCTTT. Amino acids: CASSRGRGGEAFF.

In this sample, this clonotype turned up many times. V usage is TRBV20-1 and J usage is TRBJ1-5, with a tentative D call TRBD1 (5 bases). Per germline, CDR1 DFQATT and CDR2 SNEGSKA (reference sequence). Trimming took 5 bases from V and 2 from J, leaving 16 bases between them. The CDR3 consists of 15 residues. This chain's CDR3 is CSASTGFLGNQPQHF. The CDR3 nucleotides are TGCAGTGCTTCCACAGGATTCCTCGGCAATCAGCCCCAGCATTTT.

The J gene is TRBJ2-7, the V gene TRBV4-3; D perhaps matches TRBD2 (6 bases). The CDR3 runs to 14 residues. Germline CDR1 and CDR2: LGHNA and YSLEER. V was pared by 4 bases and J by 10 bases, with 20 bases between. The CDR3 DNA reads as TGCGCCAGCAGCCTAACGCCACGGGAGTCGGCCCAGTACTTC. It is translated as CASSLTPRESAQYF.

This clonotype was counted only a few times. The rearrangement uses TRBV7-6 and TRBJ2-7, with a tentative D call TRBD2 (6 bases). The germline CDR1 and CDR2 sequences are SGHVS and FNYEAQ. V lost 4 bases to trimming and J lost 1 base, with 11 bases between them. This CDR3 is built from 14 residues. The CDR3 loop reads CASSSGDLSYEQYF. CDR3 coding DNA: TGTGCCAGCAGCTCGGGGGACCTTTCCTACGAGCAGTACTTC. Supplemented by reference TRBV7-6 and TRBJ2-7, the full variable domain reads GAGVSQSPRYKVTKRGQDVALRCDPISGHVSLYWYRQALGQGPEFLTYFNYEAQQDKSGLPNDRFSAERPEGSISTLTIQRTEQRDSAMYRCASSSGDLSYEQYFGPGTRLTVT.

This chain connects TRBV3-1 to TRBJ2-5; D perhaps matches TRBD1 (6 bases). The CDR3 loop spans 14 amino acids. V shed 2 bases and J shed 2 bases, with 9 bases lying between them. Germline V gene sequence: CDR1 LGHDT, CDR2 YNNKEL (reference sequence). Here the CDR3 reads CASSQFQGQETQYF. The CDR3 DNA reads as TGTGCCAGCAGCCAATTCCAGGGGCAAGAGACCCAGTACTTC.

In its sample, this clonotype was seen once. The V and J genes are TRBV4-3 and TRBJ1-4; no firm D call. CDR3 size: 18 residues. The germline V gene encodes CDR1 LGHNA and CDR2 YSLEER. The V and J ends lost 5 bases and 0 bases respectively, with 19 bases between them. In DNA form, the CDR3 reads TGCGCCAGCAGCAGCCTGACAAGAGATCCTGCAACTAATGAAAAACTGTTTTTT. It yields the protein CASSSLTRDPATNEKLFF.

V usage is TRBV20-1 and J usage is TRBJ1-2; 8 bases are a match to TRBD1. Germline CDR1 and CDR2: DFQATT and SNEGSKA (reference sequence). There are 14 residues in the CDR3. J was trimmed by 3 bases and V by 2 bases; bases with no gene match: 5. DNA of the CDR3: TGCAGTGCTAGACGGGACAGGTTTGACTATGGCTACACCTTC. It codes for CSARRDRFDYGYTF.

The chain couples TRBV4-3 to TRBJ2-6; D may be TRBD2 (5 bases). Deletions cut 6 bases from V and 0 bases from J, with 18 bases between. Germline V CDR1 and CDR2: LGHNA, YSLEER. CDR3 length: 18 residues. CDR3 DNA sequence: TGCGCCAGCAGACCCTCGTGGCCGGGGAACTCTGGGGCCAACGTCCTGACTTTC. Protein product: CASRPSWPGNSGANVLTF.